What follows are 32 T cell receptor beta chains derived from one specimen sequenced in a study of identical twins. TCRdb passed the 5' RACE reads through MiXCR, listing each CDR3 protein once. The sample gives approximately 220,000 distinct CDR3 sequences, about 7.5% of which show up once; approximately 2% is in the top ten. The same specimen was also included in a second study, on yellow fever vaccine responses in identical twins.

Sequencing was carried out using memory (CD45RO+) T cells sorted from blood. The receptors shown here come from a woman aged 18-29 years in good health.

The CDR3 bases are TGCAGCGTTGCGGCGGCTTCGTCTAACTATGGCTACACCTTC. Its translation is CSVAAASSNYGYTF. The chain recombines TRBV29-1 with TRBJ1-2; D is unclear. CDR1 and CDR2 from the germline V gene are SQVTM and ANQGSEA. Trimming cost V 4 bases and J 0 bases, with 12 bases left between them. The CDR3 is 14 amino acids.

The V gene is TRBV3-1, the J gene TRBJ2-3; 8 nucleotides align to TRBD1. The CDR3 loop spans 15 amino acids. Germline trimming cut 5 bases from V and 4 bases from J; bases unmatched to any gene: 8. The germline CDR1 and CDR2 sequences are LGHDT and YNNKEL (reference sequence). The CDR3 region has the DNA TGTGCCAGCAGCGAGACAGGGGATGGGGCAGATACGCAGTATTTT. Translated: CASSETGDGADTQYF.

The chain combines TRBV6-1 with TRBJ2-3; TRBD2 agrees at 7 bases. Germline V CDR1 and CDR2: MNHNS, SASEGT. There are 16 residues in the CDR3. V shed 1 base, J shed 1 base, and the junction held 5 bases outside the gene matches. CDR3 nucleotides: TGTGCCAGCAGTGAAGTGGGGGGGACCGGCACAGATACGCAGTATTTT. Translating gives CASSEVGGTGTDTQYF.

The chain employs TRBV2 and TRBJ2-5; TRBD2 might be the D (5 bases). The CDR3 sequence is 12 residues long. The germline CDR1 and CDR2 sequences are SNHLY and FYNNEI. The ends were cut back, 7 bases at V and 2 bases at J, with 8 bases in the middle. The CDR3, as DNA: TGTGCCAGCAAGAGGGTTCAAGAGACCCAGTACTTC. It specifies CASKRVQETQYF.

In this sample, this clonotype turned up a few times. The CDR3 DNA reads TGTGCCAGCAGTGAATTGGGTAGCGGGATTGTTTACGAGCAGTACTTC. Its translation: CASSELGSGIVYEQYF. The rearrangement uses TRBV6-1 and TRBJ2-7; 8 nucleotides agree with TRBD2. The germline V gene has CDR1 MNHNS and CDR2 SASEGT. The CDR3 has 16 residues. V shed 2 bases and J 4 bases; nucleotides not matched to a gene: 10.

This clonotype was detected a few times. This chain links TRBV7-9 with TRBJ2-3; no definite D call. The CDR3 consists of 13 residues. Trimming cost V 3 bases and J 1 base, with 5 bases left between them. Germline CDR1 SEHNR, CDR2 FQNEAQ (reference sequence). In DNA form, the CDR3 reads TGTGCCAGCAGCTTTCTGGGCACAGATACGCAGTATTTT. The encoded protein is CASSFLGTDTQYF.

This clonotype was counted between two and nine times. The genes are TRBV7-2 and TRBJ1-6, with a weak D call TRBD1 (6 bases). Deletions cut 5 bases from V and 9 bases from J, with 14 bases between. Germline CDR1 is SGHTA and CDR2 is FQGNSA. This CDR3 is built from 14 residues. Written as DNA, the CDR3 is TGTGCCAGCAGCCGACAAGGGGGAGGTTCACCCCTCCACTTT. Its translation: CASSRQGGGSPLHF.

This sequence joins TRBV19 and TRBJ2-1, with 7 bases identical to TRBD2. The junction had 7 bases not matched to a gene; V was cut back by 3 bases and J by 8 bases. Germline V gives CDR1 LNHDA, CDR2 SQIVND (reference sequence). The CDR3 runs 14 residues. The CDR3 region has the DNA TGTGCCAGTAGTATCGAGCGGGGTAGGGATGAGCAGTTCTTC. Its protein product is CASSIERGRDEQFF.

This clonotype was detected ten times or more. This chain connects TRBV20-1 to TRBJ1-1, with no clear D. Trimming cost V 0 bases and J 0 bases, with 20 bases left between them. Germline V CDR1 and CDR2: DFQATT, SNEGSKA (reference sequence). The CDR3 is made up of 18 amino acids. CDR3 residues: CSARDSVMQLRLNTEAFF. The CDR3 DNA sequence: TGCAGTGCTAGAGATTCAGTAATGCAATTAAGATTGAACACTGAAGCTTTCTTT.

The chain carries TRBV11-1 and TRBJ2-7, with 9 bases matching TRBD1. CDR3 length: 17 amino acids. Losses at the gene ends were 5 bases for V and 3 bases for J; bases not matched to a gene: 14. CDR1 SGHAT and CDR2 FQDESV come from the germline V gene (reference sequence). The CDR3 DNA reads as TGTGCCAGCAGCCGGGGACAACAGGGGGCGGCGTTCTACGAGCAGTACTTC. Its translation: CASSRGQQGAAFYEQYF.

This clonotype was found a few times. CDR3 DNA: TGTGCCAGCAGCTCCACCGGGACTCGTAACACCGGGGAGCTGTTTTTT. Its protein is CASSSTGTRNTGELFF. The chain is built from TRBV7-3 and TRBJ2-2, with D perhaps matching TRBD2 (6 bases). CDR3 size: 16 residues. Germline CDR1 reads SGHTA; CDR2 reads FQGTGA. V was cut by 4 bases and J by 2 bases, with 14 bases left in between.

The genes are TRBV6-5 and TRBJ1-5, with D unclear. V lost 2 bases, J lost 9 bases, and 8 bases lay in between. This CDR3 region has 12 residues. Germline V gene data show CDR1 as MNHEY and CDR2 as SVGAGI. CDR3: CASSYPNGPQHF. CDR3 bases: TGTGCCAGCAGTTACCCCAATGGGCCCCAGCATTTT.

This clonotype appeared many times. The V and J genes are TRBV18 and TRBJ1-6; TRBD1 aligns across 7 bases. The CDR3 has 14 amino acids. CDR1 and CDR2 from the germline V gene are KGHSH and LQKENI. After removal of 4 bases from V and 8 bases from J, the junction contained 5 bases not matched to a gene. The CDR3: CASSRGQADSPLHF. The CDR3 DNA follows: TGTGCCAGCTCACGAGGACAGGCCGATTCACCCCTCCACTTT.

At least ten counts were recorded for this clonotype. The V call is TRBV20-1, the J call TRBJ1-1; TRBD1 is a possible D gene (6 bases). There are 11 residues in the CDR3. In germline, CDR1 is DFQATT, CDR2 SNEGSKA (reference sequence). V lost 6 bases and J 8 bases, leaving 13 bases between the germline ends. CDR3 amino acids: CSAARTDEAFF. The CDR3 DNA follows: TGCAGTGCCGCCCGGACAGACGAAGCTTTCTTT.

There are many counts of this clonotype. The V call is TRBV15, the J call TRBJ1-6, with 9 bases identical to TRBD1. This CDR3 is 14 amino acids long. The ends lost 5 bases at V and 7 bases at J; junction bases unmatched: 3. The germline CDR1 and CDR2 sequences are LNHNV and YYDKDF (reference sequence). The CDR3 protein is CATSGDRENSPLHF. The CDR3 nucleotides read TGTGCCACCAGCGGGGACAGGGAGAATTCACCCCTCCACTTT.

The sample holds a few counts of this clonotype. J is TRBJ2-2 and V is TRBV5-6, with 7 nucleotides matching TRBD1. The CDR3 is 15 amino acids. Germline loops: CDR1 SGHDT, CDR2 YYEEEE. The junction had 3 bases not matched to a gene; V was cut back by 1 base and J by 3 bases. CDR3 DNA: TGTGCCAGCAGCTTGCTAGACAGGGACACCGGGGAGCTGTTTTTT. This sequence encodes CASSLLDRDTGELFF.

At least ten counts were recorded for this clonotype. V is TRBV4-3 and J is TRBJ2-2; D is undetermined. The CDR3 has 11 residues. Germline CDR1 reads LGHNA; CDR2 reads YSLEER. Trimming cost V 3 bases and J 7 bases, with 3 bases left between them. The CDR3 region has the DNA TGCGCCAGCAGCCAGGGCGGGGAGCTGTTTTTT. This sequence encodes CASSQGGELFF.

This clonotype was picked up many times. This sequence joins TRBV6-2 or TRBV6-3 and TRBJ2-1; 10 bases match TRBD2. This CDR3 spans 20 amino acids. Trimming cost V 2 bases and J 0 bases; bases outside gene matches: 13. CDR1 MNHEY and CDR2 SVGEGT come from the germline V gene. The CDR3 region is CASSYNRRLAGAGSYNEQFF. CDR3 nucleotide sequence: TGTGCCAGCAGTTACAATCGCCGTCTAGCGGGAGCGGGCTCCTACAATGAGCAGTTCTTC.

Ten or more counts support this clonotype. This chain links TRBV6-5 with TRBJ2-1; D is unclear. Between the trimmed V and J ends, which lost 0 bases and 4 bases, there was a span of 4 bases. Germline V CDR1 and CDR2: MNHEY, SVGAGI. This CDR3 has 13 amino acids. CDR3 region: CASSYSEYNEQFF. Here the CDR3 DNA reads TGTGCCAGCAGTTACTCTGAGTACAATGAGCAGTTCTTC.

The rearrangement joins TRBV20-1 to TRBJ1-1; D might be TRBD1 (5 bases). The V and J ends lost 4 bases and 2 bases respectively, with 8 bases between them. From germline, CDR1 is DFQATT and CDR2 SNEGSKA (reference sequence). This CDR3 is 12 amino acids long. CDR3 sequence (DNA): TGCAGTGCTATTCAGGGAAACACTGAAGCTTTCTTT. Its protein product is CSAIQGNTEAFF.

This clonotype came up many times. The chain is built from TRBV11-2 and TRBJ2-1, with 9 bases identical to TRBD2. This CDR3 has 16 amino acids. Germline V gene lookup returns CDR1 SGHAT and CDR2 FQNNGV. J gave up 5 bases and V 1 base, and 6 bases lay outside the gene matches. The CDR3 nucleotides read TGTGCCAGCAGCTTAGCCTTGCTAGCGGGGAACAATGAGCAGTTCTTC. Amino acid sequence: CASSLALLAGNNEQFF. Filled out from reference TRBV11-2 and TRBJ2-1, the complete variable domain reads EAGVAQSPRYKIIEKRQSVAFWCNPISGHATLYWYQQILGQGPKLLIQFQNNGVVDDSQLPKDRFSAERLKGVDSTLKIQPAKLEDSAVYLCASSLALLAGNNEQFFGPGTRLTVL.

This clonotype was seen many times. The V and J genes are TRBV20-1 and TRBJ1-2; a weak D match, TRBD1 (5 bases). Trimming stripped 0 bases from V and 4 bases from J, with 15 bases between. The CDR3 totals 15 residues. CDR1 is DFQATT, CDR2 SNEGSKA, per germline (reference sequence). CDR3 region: CSARDFLGGGYGYTF. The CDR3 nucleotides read TGCAGTGCTAGAGATTTTTTGGGGGGGGGCTATGGCTACACCTTC.

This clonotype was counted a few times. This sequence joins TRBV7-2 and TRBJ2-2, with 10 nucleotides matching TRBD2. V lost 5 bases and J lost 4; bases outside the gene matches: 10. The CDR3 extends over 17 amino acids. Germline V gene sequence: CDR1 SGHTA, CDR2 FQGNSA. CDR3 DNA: TGTGCCAGCAGCCCATGGACTAGCGGAGCGGGCACCGGGGAGCTGTTTTTT. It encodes CASSPWTSGAGTGELFF. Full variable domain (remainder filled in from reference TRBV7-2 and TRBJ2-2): GAGVSQSPSNKVTEKGKDVELRCDPISGHTALYWYRQSLGQGLEFLIYFQGNSAPDKSGLPSDRFSAERTGGSVSTLTIQRTQQEDSAVYLCASSPWTSGAGTGELFFGEGSRLTVL.

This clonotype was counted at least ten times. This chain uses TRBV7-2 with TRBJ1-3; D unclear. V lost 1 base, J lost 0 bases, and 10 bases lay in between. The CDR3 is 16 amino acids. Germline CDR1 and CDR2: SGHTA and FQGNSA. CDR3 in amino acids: CASSLVGRRSGNTIYF. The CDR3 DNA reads TGTGCCAGCAGCTTAGTAGGACGGCGCTCTGGAAACACCATATATTTT. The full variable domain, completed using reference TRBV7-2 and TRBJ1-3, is GAGVSQSPSNKVTEKGKDVELRCDPISGHTALYWYRQSLGQGLEFLIYFQGNSAPDKSGLPSDRFSAERTGGSVSTLTIQRTQQEDSAVYLCASSLVGRRSGNTIYFGEGSWLTVV.

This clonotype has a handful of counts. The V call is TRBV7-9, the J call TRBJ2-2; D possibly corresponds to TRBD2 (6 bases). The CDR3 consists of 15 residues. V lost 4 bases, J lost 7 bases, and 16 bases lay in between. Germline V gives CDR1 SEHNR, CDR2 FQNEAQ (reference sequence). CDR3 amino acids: CASSSGVAAIGELFF. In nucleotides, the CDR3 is TGTGCCAGCAGCTCCGGAGTAGCGGCGATCGGGGAGCTGTTTTTT. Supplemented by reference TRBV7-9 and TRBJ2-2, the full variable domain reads DTGVSQNPRHKITKRGQNVTFRCDPISEHNRLYWYRQTLGQGPEFLTYFQNEAQLEKSRLLSDRFSAERPKGSFSTLEIQRTEQGDSAMYLCASSSGVAAIGELFFGEGSRLTVL.

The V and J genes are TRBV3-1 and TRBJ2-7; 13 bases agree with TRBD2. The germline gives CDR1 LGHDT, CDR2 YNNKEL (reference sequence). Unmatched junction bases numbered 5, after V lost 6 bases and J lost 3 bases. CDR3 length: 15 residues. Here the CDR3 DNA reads TGTGCCAGCAGGCGCGGGACTAGCGGGATCTACGAGCAGTACTTC. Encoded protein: CASRRGTSGIYEQYF.

CDR3 sequence: CASDRGSSYEQYF. As DNA, the CDR3 is TGTGCCAGTGACAGGGGAAGCTCCTACGAGCAGTACTTC. The V gene is TRBV2, the J gene TRBJ2-7; 8 positions agree with TRBD1. The ends lost 9 bases at V and 0 bases at J; junction bases unmatched: 4. Germline CDR1 is SNHLY and CDR2 is FYNNEI. This CDR3 is 13 amino acids long.

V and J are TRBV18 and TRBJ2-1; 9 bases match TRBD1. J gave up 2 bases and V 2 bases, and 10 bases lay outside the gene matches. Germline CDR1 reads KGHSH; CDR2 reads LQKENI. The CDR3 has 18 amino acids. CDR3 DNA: TGTGCCAGCTCACCAAAAGCAACACAGGGGGCAACCTACAATGAGCAGTTCTTC. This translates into CASSPKATQGATYNEQFF.

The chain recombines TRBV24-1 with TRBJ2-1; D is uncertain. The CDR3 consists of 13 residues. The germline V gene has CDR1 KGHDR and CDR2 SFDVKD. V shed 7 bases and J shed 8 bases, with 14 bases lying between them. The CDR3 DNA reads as TGTGCCACCAGGAGAAGTGGGCGAGATGAGCAGTTCTTC. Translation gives CATRRSGRDEQFF.

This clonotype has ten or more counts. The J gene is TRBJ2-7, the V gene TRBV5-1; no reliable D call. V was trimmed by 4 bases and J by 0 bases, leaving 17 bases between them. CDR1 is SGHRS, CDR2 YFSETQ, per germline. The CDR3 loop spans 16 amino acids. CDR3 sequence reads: CASSPPREGFSYEQYF. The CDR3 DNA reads TGCGCCAGCAGCCCTCCCCGCGAAGGGTTCTCCTACGAGCAGTACTTC.

CDR3 amino acids: CSAVDPSHNNEQFF. The CDR3, as DNA: TGCAGTGCTGTAGACCCGTCACACAACAATGAGCAGTTCTTC. The V gene is TRBV20-1, the J gene TRBJ2-1; no firm D call. Between the trimmed V and J ends, which lost 5 bases and 5 bases, there was a span of 16 bases. CDR1 and CDR2 from the germline V gene are DFQATT and SNEGSKA (reference sequence). This CDR3 region has 14 residues.

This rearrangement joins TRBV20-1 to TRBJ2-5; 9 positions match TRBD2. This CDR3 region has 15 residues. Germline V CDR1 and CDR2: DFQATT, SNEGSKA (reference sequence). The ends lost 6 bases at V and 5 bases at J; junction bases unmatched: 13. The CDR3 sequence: CSAIDGGRAGETQYF. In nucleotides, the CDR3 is TGCAGTGCCATAGACGGCGGGAGGGCCGGGGAGACCCAGTACTTC.